Each of the 3 T cell receptor beta chains below was sequenced from the same sample in a study of T-cell reconstitution after alpha-beta-depleted transplantation in children. Unique molecular identifiers featured in how the TCRbeta library was prepared. TCRdb re-called the PCR reads through MiXCR, storing one row per CDR3 protein. The sample has a few hundred thousand distinct CDR3 sequences; more than 20% are singletons. Sequences were derived from PBMCs, sampled before TCRalphabeta/CD19-depleted stem cell transplant. The receptors shown here come from a boy under two years old with Wiskott-Aldrich syndrome, due to receive a stem cell transplant.

J is TRBJ2-6 and V is TRBV5-1, with 9 bases lining up with TRBD1. The V gene end was trimmed by 0 bases and the J gene end by 4 bases; junction bases not matched to a gene: 5. Germline CDR1 reads SGHRS; CDR2 reads YFSETQ. This CDR3 is 17 amino acids long. The CDR3 sequence is CASSLDRGHSGANVLTF. CDR3 in DNA: TGCGCCAGCAGCTTGGACAGGGGGCATTCGGGGGCCAACGTCCTGACTTTC.

The chain links TRBV20-1 to TRBJ2-7, with D perhaps TRBD2 (6 bases). The CDR3 extends over 15 amino acids. Looked up from germline, CDR1 is DFQATT and CDR2 is SNEGSKA (reference sequence). With 5 bases removed from V and 1 base from J, the gap between germline ends came to 18 bases. The CDR3 is CSAGLRLAISYEQYF. CDR3 DNA sequence: TGCAGTGCTGGCTTAAGGCTAGCGATTTCCTACGAGCAGTACTTC.

This clonotype was counted between two and nine times. The chain joins TRBV10-3 to TRBJ1-1, with unresolved D. Trimming pared 4 bases from V and 0 bases from J, leaving 6 bases between. The CDR3 consists of 13 residues. The germline V gene has CDR1 ENHRY and CDR2 SYGVKD. CDR3 nucleotides: TGTGCCATCAGTGCAAGGGTGAACACTGAAGCTTTCTTT. Its translation: CAISARVNTEAFF.